Listed below are T cell receptor beta chains from one sample, sequenced in a study of response to subunit inactivated influenza vaccine. TCRdb analysed the RT-PCR reads with MiXCR anew, one entry per CDR3 protein. The sample contains about 780,000 distinct CDR3 sequences, about 18% of which appear only once. Source: PBMCs from blood, taken roughly 5 days after vaccination. Receptors were obtained from a man over 45 who received an inactivated influenza vaccine. Each CDR3 is given with its conserved first and last residue. A D gene is named only where the DNA matches it firmly. Some rows have no size entry. The others give once, few or many, or a class for an expanded clone.

V gene	D gene	J gene	clone size	CDR3 protein	CDR3 DNA
TRBV7-2	NA	TRBJ2-1	NA	CASSLARDLNEQFF	TGTGCCAGCAGCTTAGCCCGGGACCTGAATGAGCAGTTCTTC
TRBV20-1	NA	TRBJ1-4	many	CSAREGGSYEKLFF	TGCAGTGCTAGGGAGGGGGGTTCCTATGAAAAACTGTTTTTT
TRBV29-1	TRBD2	TRBJ2-1	NA	CSVPGTSGHDYNEQFF	TGCAGCGTCCCCGGGACTAGCGGTCATGACTACAATGAGCAGTTCTTC
TRBV5-1	NA	TRBJ2-2	few	CASSLGVGQLFF	TGCGCCAGCAGCTTGGGCGTAGGGCAGCTGTTTTTT
TRBV6-6	TRBD1	TRBJ2-2	few	CATKTGGSGELFF	TGTGCCACCAAGACAGGGGGGTCCGGGGAGCTGTTTTTT
TRBV5-1	NA	TRBJ1-3	NA	CASRLRGPPTTSGNTIYF	TGCGCCAGCAGGTTAAGGGGCCCACCAACCACCTCTGGAAACACCATATATTTT
TRBV5-6	TRBD1	TRBJ2-1	few	CASSPGQYPDEQFF	TGTGCCAGCAGCCCGGGACAGTACCCCGATGAGCAGTTCTTC
TRBV6-1	NA	TRBJ1-6	few	CASIQPRRRDNSPLHF	TGTGCCAGCATTCAACCGAGGAGGAGGGATAATTCACCCCTCCACTTT
TRBV7-2	NA	TRBJ2-2	few	CASSLTLGANTGELFF	TGTGCCAGCAGCTTAACACTCGGGGCTAACACCGGGGAGCTGTTTTTT
TRBV6-1	TRBD1	TRBJ2-2	NA	CASSLDRDGGTGELFF	TGTGCCAGCAGCCTAGACAGGGATGGTGGCACCGGGGAGCTGTTTTTT
TRBV29-1	NA	TRBJ2-3	few	CSVQGGFLTDTQYF	TGCAGCGTCCAAGGGGGGTTCCTCACAGATACGCAGTATTTT
TRBV12-3/TRBV12-4	TRBD1	TRBJ2-1	many	CASSLYGTGGNNEQFF	TGTGCCAGCAGTTTATACGGGACAGGGGGCAACAATGAGCAGTTCTTC
TRBV6-2/TRBV6-3	NA	TRBJ1-5	few	CASNRQNNQPQHF	TGTGCCAGCAACCGACAGAACAATCAGCCCCAGCATTTT
TRBV2	TRBD1	TRBJ2-3	NA	CASSGQGVGTDTQYF	TGTGCCAGCAGTGGACAGGGAGTGGGCACAGATACGCAGTATTTT
TRBV6-2/TRBV6-3	NA	TRBJ2-5	NA	CASSQSTGGTQYF	TGTGCCAGCAGCCAATCGACGGGCGGGACCCAGTACTTC
TRBV20-1	NA	TRBJ1-1	NA	CSARFYLNTEAFF	TGCAGTGCTAGATTCTACCTGAACACTGAAGCTTTCTTT
TRBV24-1	NA	TRBJ1-1	many	CATSALRGEAFF	TGTGCCACCAGTGCTCTCAGGGGTGAAGCTTTCTTT
TRBV29-1	NA	TRBJ2-4	many	CSGRAANIQYF	TGCAGCGGGAGGGCCGCAAACATTCAGTACTTC
TRBV18	NA	TRBJ1-2	few	CASSRTESNYGYTF	TGTGCCAGCTCACGGACCGAGTCTAACTATGGCTACACCTTC
TRBV2	TRBD1	TRBJ1-4	NA	CASKPDRTEKLFF	TGTGCCAGCAAGCCGGACAGGACTGAAAAACTGTTTTTT
TRBV6-2/TRBV6-3	NA	TRBJ2-2	NA	CASSPSRYRTGELFF	TGTGCCAGCAGCCCCTCGAGGTACCGCACCGGGGAGCTGTTTTTT
TRBV12-3/TRBV12-4	NA	TRBJ2-3	few	CASSLAQGDTQYF	TGTGCCAGCAGTTTAGCGCAGGGCGATACGCAGTATTTT
TRBV4-2	NA	TRBJ2-7	NA	CASSQDTTQFSGEQYF	TGTGCCAGCAGCCAAGATACTACCCAGTTCTCGGGCGAGCAGTACTTC
TRBV7-9	TRBD2	TRBJ2-3	few	CASNAAGGLTDTQYF	TGTGCCAGCAACGCAGCGGGAGGACTCACAGATACGCAGTATTTT
TRBV12-3/TRBV12-4	TRBD1	TRBJ1-2	few	CASSLVAGTGNGYTF	TGTGCCAGCAGTTTAGTAGCGGGGACAGGGAATGGCTACACCTTC
TRBV20-1	NA	TRBJ2-7	NA	CSAGGQLLFGTYEQYF	TGCAGTGCTGGTGGACAGCTCCTCTTTGGAACCTACGAGCAGTACTTC
TRBV10-3	NA	TRBJ2-7	NA	CAITDSTSSYEQYF	TGTGCCATCACCGACTCAACTAGTTCCTACGAGCAGTACTTC
TRBV13	NA	TRBJ2-3	NA	CASREGGDTDTQYF	TGTGCCAGCAGAGAAGGGGGAGACACAGATACGCAGTATTTT
TRBV5-5	NA	TRBJ1-1	few	CASSLLEGNTEAFF	TGTGCCAGCAGCTTGTTAGAGGGGAACACTGAAGCTTTCTTT
TRBV7-2	NA	TRBJ2-1	NA	CASSAGSTSYNEQFF	TGTGCCAGCAGCGCAGGGAGTACGTCCTACAATGAGCAGTTCTTC
TRBV4-2	NA	TRBJ1-1	few	CASSQEQGWPEAFF	TGTGCCAGCAGCCAGGAACAGGGATGGCCTGAAGCTTTCTTT
TRBV20-1	NA	TRBJ2-7	few	CSAERQSLDEQYF	TGCAGTGCCGAAAGACAGTCTCTGGACGAGCAGTACTTC
TRBV9	NA	TRBJ2-3	NA	CASSSGMFTDTQYF	TGTGCCAGCAGCTCAGGGATGTTCACAGATACGCAGTATTTT
TRBV12-3/TRBV12-4	TRBD1	TRBJ1-1	many	CASSLEDRDVTEAFF	TGTGCCAGCAGTTTAGAGGACAGGGATGTCACTGAAGCTTTCTTT
TRBV20-1	NA	TRBJ1-2	NA	CSALAQGYGYTF	TGCAGTGCTCTGGCACAGGGCTATGGCTACACCTTC
TRBV4-3	NA	TRBJ1-4	NA	CASSQAVATNEKLFF	TGCGCCAGCAGCCAAGCAGTAGCAACTAATGAAAAACTGTTTTTT
TRBV5-1	NA	TRBJ2-7	few	CASSLAGGADEQYF	TGCGCCAGCAGCTTGGCAGGGGGGGCAGACGAGCAGTACTTC
TRBV6-2/TRBV6-3	TRBD2	TRBJ2-1	few	CASLGLAGNNEQFF	TGTGCCAGTCTGGGACTAGCGGGAAACAATGAGCAGTTCTTC
TRBV7-2	NA	TRBJ1-2	few	CASSLVFTRLNYGYTF	TGTGCCAGCAGCTTAGTCTTCACCCGACTTAACTATGGCTACACCTTC
TRBV7-2	TRBD1	TRBJ2-7	few	CASSLASDRSYEQYF	TGTGCCAGCAGCTTAGCGTCGGACAGGTCCTACGAGCAGTACTTC